This T cell receptor beta chain emerged from a study of PD-1 blockade in classical Hodgkin lymphoma. Study context: The study gave patients nivolumab 3 mg/kg intravenously every 2 weeks.

Overall study results and limits: Newly diagnosed patients had baseline TCR diversity that was reportedly lower than that of healthy donors. With CD4+ cells, TCR diversity rose significantly by C4D1, but not with CD8+ cells. Complete responders had baseline diversity similar to newly diagnosed patients.

The sample's time point: cycle 4 day 1 (C4D1), after more than five weeks of nivolumab. Relapse after autologous stem cell transplantation occurred in every patient, and brentuximab vedotin exposure varied. Thawed PBMCs underwent magnetic negative selection to yield purified CD4+ T cells. Profiling relied on immunoSEQ multiplex PCR, and the TCRdb table lists in-frame clones only, not all of them. The table includes 15,000 to 20,000 clones, more than 65% detected once. The CDR3 has 18 residues. The V gene's germline CDR1 is KGHSH and CDR2 LQKENI. Trimming cost V 3 bases and J 1 base; bases outside gene matches: 11. This clone is termed medium-sized. Antigen unknown.

Material: CD4+ T cells from blood, obtained before the fourth cycle of nivolumab. This clonotype originated in a human donor with classical Hodgkin lymphoma. The V and J genes are TRBV18 and TRBJ2-4; 8 bases are shared with TRBD1. The CDR3 reads CASSPKQGRQGAKNIQYF. The CDR3 DNA reads as TGTGCCAGCTCACCCAAACAGGGTAGACAGGGGGCCAAAAACATTCAGTACTTC. The full variable domain, its missing parts supplied by reference TRBV18 and TRBJ2-4, is NAGVMQNPRHLVRRRGQEARLRCSPMKGHSHVYWYRQLPEEGLKFMVYLQKENIIDESGMPKERFSAEFPKEGPSILRIQQVVRGDSAAYFCASSPKQGRQGAKNIQYFGAGTRLSVL.